Shown below are 30 T cell receptor beta chains from a single sample sequenced in a study of CXCR3-negative and CXCR3-positive naive CD8 T cells. UMI-labeled 5' RACE TRB cDNA libraries were prepared from the cells. TCRdb reprocessed the 5' RACE reads and stores each CDR3 protein as one record, lacking DNA. The sample yields around 48,000 distinct CDR3 sequences, of which the top ten take up 15%. Sequencing input: memory CD8+ T cells from blood. Receptors were obtained from a human donor in good health. Some clones in this sample may be carry-over from other donors' samples.

The chain is built from TRBV7-9 and TRBJ2-1; TCRdb returns TRBD1, unconfirmable since there is no DNA. Germline-derived CDR1 and CDR2 are SEHNR and FQNEAQ (reference sequence). The CDR3 is 15 residues long. The CDR3 sequence is CASSSETGGHNEQFF.

The gene calls are TRBV28 and TRBJ2-1; the D call of TRBD1 rests on TCRdb alone, since no DNA is present to check it. CDR3 size: 13 residues. Germline CDR1 is MDHEN and CDR2 is SYDVKM. The CDR3 region is CASTGGNYNEQFF.

This chain joins TRBV29-1 and TRBJ2-7; absent DNA, TCRdb's TRBD1 call cannot be checked. The CDR3 totals 13 residues. Germline values: CDR1 SQVTM, CDR2 ANQGSEA. The CDR3 region is CSVETGHFYEQYF.

This CDR3 reads CASSEEFNDVFYNEQFF. This sequence joins TRBV25-1 and TRBJ2-1. The CDR3 consists of 17 residues. Germline lookup yields CDR1 MGHDK and CDR2 SYGVNS.

The chain has TRBV19 and TRBJ2-7. This CDR3 comprises 12 residues. In germline, CDR1 is LNHDA, CDR2 SQIVND (reference sequence). CDR3 region: CASSIDGYEQYF.

The chain employs TRBV6-1 and TRBJ1-3. Germline CDR1 and CDR2: MNHNS and SASEGT. The CDR3 spans 16 residues. CDR3 sequence: CASSEEAGGRGNTIYF.

This chain uses TRBV27 with TRBJ2-1; the TRBD1 assignment by TCRdb is unverifiable without DNA. Germline V gene lookup returns CDR1 MNHEY and CDR2 SMNVEV (reference sequence). CDR3 length equals 16 residues. The CDR3 protein is CASREFGTGGPNEQFF.

The rearrangement links TRBV9 to TRBJ1-4. Germline V gene sequence: CDR1 SGDLS, CDR2 YYNGEE. This CDR3 region has 14 residues. The CDR3 reads CASSVEAGGEKLFF.

The gene calls are TRBV20-1 and TRBJ2-2; the D call from TCRdb, TRBD1, cannot be confirmed without DNA. The CDR3 consists of 15 residues. CDR1 DFQATT and CDR2 SNEGSKA come from the germline V gene (reference sequence). The CDR3 is CSARGTGRRTGELFF.

The rearrangement joins TRBV7-6 to TRBJ1-4; the TCRdb D gene call, TRBD1, has no DNA to confirm it. CDR1 and CDR2 (germline): SGHVS, FNYEAQ. The CDR3 loop spans 17 amino acids. Here the CDR3 reads CASSKPPARGQREKLFF.

The rearrangement uses TRBV28 and TRBJ2-7; the TCRdb call, TRBD2, lacks DNA for checking. The CDR3 is 19 residues long. Germline V lookup: CDR1 MDHEN, CDR2 SYDVKM. Here the CDR3 reads CASSLSRERTRETPYEQYF.

This chain uses TRBV12-3 or TRBV12-4 with TRBJ2-7; TCRdb picks TRBD1, but there is no DNA to check that call. This CDR3 has 14 residues. This chain's CDR3 is CASSIGTAAYEQYF.

The chain is built from TRBV20-1 and TRBJ2-7. The CDR3 loop spans 14 amino acids. Germline loops: CDR1 DFQATT, CDR2 SNEGSKA (reference sequence). The CDR3 is CSARDYGRTYEQYF.

This rearrangement joins TRBV29-1 to TRBJ2-7. Germline V gene sequence: CDR1 SQVTM, CDR2 ANQGSEA. This CDR3 has 13 residues. CDR3: CSVERQLPYEQYF.

V is TRBV5-1 and J is TRBJ1-6; TCRdb proposes TRBD1, but this gene call is untestable without DNA. CDR1 and CDR2 from the germline V gene are SGHRS and YFSETQ. This CDR3 comprises 16 residues. CDR3 amino acids: CASSLVGAGHNSPLHF.

The V gene is TRBV27, the J gene TRBJ2-1. The germline gives CDR1 MNHEY, CDR2 SMNVEV (reference sequence). The length of the CDR3 is 14 residues. CDR3 amino acids: CASSKTGPYNEQFF.

The chain has TRBV18 and TRBJ2-1. This CDR3 comprises 14 residues. From germline, CDR1 is KGHSH and CDR2 LQKENI. The CDR3 loop reads CASSPSTAYNEQFF.

The chain is built from TRBV20-1 and TRBJ1-5; TCRdb picks TRBD1, but there is no DNA to check that call. There are 15 residues in the CDR3. Germline values: CDR1 DFQATT, CDR2 SNEGSKA (reference sequence). CDR3 sequence: CSARDPGALGQPQHF.

This chain connects TRBV28 to TRBJ2-1. The CDR3 extends over 15 amino acids. Germline V gene data show CDR1 as MDHEN and CDR2 as SYDVKM. CDR3 loop: CASSLTGNRHNEQFF.

CDR3 sequence: CASSLAPGQRDQPQHF. The chain couples TRBV5-1 to TRBJ1-5; TCRdb proposes TRBD1, but this gene call is untestable without DNA. CDR1 and CDR2 (germline): SGHRS, YFSETQ. This CDR3 spans 16 amino acids.

This rearrangement joins TRBV29-1 to TRBJ2-3. The CDR3 contains 12 residues. Looked up from germline, CDR1 is SQVTM and CDR2 is ANQGSEA. CDR3 protein: CSGEVSTDTQYF.

V is TRBV15 and J is TRBJ2-2; TCRdb gives TRBD2 as the D gene, but with no DNA this cannot be confirmed. The CDR3 totals 16 residues. Germline V gene sequence: CDR1 LNHNV, CDR2 YYDKDF (reference sequence). CDR3 sequence: CATSTLAGARTGELFF.

The genes are TRBV13 and TRBJ2-1; TCRdb selects TRBD2, and the lack of DNA leaves this call unchecked. CDR3 length equals 15 residues. CDR1 is PRHDT, CDR2 FYEKMQ, per germline (reference sequence). The CDR3 protein is CASSLTSGTNNEQFF.

This chain links TRBV29-1 with TRBJ2-5. The CDR3 has 14 amino acids. CDR1 SQVTM and CDR2 ANQGSEA come from the germline V gene. CDR3 loop: CSVEDSGSQETQYF.

The CDR3 sequence: CATSRDAGTGSYEQYF. The rearrangement uses TRBV15 and TRBJ2-7; absent DNA, TCRdb's TRBD1 call cannot be checked. The length of the CDR3 is 16 residues. Germline lookup yields CDR1 LNHNV and CDR2 YYDKDF (reference sequence).

The V call is TRBV29-1, the J call TRBJ2-6; TCRdb's D gene call, TRBD1, goes unchecked for lack of DNA. The CDR3 has 13 amino acids. Germline-derived CDR1 and CDR2 are SQVTM and ANQGSEA. CDR3 loop: CSVVGGQTNVLTF.

This chain links TRBV5-1 with TRBJ2-7; as DNA is missing, the TRBD1 call by TCRdb cannot be tested. Germline assignment: CDR1 SGHRS and CDR2 YFSETQ. CDR3 length: 14 amino acids. CDR3 sequence: CASSLEAPSYEQYF.

The rearrangement uses TRBV7-9 and TRBJ2-1. CDR1 and CDR2 (germline): SEHNR, FQNEAQ (reference sequence). This CDR3 has 16 amino acids. The CDR3 reads CASSLGTASSYNEQFF.

This chain connects TRBV12-3 or TRBV12-4 to TRBJ2-7; TCRdb's D call of TRBD2 is untestable without DNA. The CDR3 has 14 amino acids. CDR3 residues: CASSSRGSSYEQYF.

The rearrangement uses TRBV29-1 and TRBJ2-3; with no DNA, the TCRdb D assignment of TRBD2 cannot be verified. The CDR3 is made up of 17 amino acids. CDR1 and CDR2 (germline): SQVTM, ANQGSEA. CDR3 amino acids: CSVEDSGREAQWDTQYF.